This entry describes one T cell receptor beta chain. Germline V gene sequence: CDR1 SQVTM, CDR2 ANQGSEA. V shed 6 bases, J shed 4 bases, and the junction held 4 bases outside the gene matches. This CDR3 is built from 15 residues. The entry originates in a study of CD8 T cells in Susac syndrome. Reverse transcription of about 0.45 to 1 ug RNA was performed with random hexamers. The authors amplified TCR beta CDR3 across 54 Vbeta and 13 Jbeta using immunoSEQ multiplex PCR. TCRdb itself ran the immunoSEQ multiplex PCR reads through MiXCR, one entry per CDR3 protein. The table lists 200,000 to 300,000 distinct CDR3 sequences, over 85% of them singletons, with around 0.067% in the top ten.

The receptor was derived from a human donor with multiple sclerosis. Material: CD4+ T cells from PBMCs. V usage is TRBV29-1 and J usage is TRBJ2-4, with 15 bases that match TRBD2. This chain's CDR3 is CSVGLAGGRKNIQYF. CDR3 in DNA: TGCAGCGTCGGACTAGCGGGAGGGCGGAAAAACATTCAGTACTTC.